These 32 T cell receptor beta chains share one sample of origin, sequenced in a study of chemoradiotherapy in HPV16-positive cancers. The method was immunoSEQ multiplex PCR; TCRdb's version includes in-frame clones alone and lacks a portion of them. Of roughly 32,000 clones listed, 89% are singletons. Sequences were derived from blood, sampled from a patient who underwent chemoradiotherapy. Every receptor here comes from a human donor with HPV-associated anogenital cancer.

V and J are TRBV12-5 and TRBJ1-2; D not resolved. Per the germline V gene, CDR1 is LGHNT and CDR2 is FRNRAP. CDR3 length equals 17 residues. The V end lost 0 bases, the J end lost 2 bases, and 16 bases lay between the germline ends. CDR3 loop: CASGLVLAPGSNYGYTF. CDR3 coding DNA: TGTGCTAGTGGTTTGGTACTGGCCCCAGGCTCAAACTATGGCTACACCTTC.

The V gene is TRBV19, the J gene TRBJ1-4; no clear D gene. The CDR3 length is 13 residues. CDR1 is LNHDA, CDR2 SQIVND, per germline (reference sequence). V lost 3 bases and J 7 bases, leaving 9 bases between the germline ends. The CDR3 is CASSIAGVEKLFF. CDR3 DNA: TGTGCCAGTAGTATTGCCGGGGTTGAAAAACTGTTTTTT.

The V and J genes are TRBV19 and TRBJ1-4, with D maybe TRBD1 (6 bases). Looked up from germline, CDR1 is LNHDA and CDR2 is SQIVND (reference sequence). Trimming removed 0 bases at V and 8 bases at J, with 13 bases between. The CDR3 consists of 15 residues. The CDR3 protein is CASSIDLGAQEKLFF. The CDR3 DNA reads as TGTGCCAGTAGTATAGATCTGGGGGCGCAGGAAAAACTGTTTTTT.

V is TRBV21-1 and J is TRBJ1-5; TRBD1, the table's D call, was not compared with the DNA. TRBV21-1 is labeled a pseudogene. CDR3 length: 17 residues. CDR3 in amino acids: CASSKIAQGNSNQPQHF. CDR3 DNA: TGTGCCAGCAGCAAAATAGCACAGGGGAATAGCAATCAGCCCCAGCATTTT.

The CDR3 protein is CASSQDAASGGQETQYF. CDR3 DNA: TGTGCCAGCAGCCAAGACGCGGCTAGCGGGGGGCAAGAGACCCAGTACTTC. J is TRBJ2-5 and V is TRBV4-2; 11 bases fit TRBD2. The V gene's germline CDR1 is LGHNA and CDR2 YNFKEQ. This CDR3 region has 17 residues. V lost 0 bases and J lost 2; bases outside the gene matches: 5.

The genes are TRBV7-2 and TRBJ1-2; 9 bases line up with TRBD1. The CDR3 consists of 15 residues. Germline V gene data show CDR1 as SGHTA and CDR2 as FQGNSA. V was pared by 4 bases and J by 6 bases, with 9 bases of the junction left unmatched. In DNA, the CDR3 is TGTGCCAGCAGCTCGCAACAGGGGGCGCGGAATGGCTACACCTTC. As protein: CASSSQQGARNGYTF.

The sample holds one count of this clone. V gene TRBV7-2 combines with J gene TRBJ2-1, with D perhaps matching TRBD2 (6 bases). Germline V gives CDR1 SGHTA, CDR2 FQGNSA. The CDR3 contains 15 residues. V dropped 7 bases and J dropped 2 bases, with 15 bases sitting between them. The CDR3 region is CASISGTATYNEQFF. The CDR3, as DNA: TGTGCCAGCATCTCCGGGACTGCCACCTACAATGAGCAGTTCTTC.

This rearrangement joins TRBV19 to TRBJ1-5; 8 bases are shared with TRBD1. V was pared by 6 bases and J by 4 bases, with 5 bases of the junction left unmatched. The germline CDR1 and CDR2 sequences are LNHDA and SQIVND (reference sequence). The CDR3 spans 14 residues. CDR3 in DNA: TGTGCCAGTAGCTTGGACAGGGAAAATCAGCCCCAGCATTTT. Amino acid sequence: CASSLDRENQPQHF.

As for this clone: Relative to the germline gene, one junction end is altered; a read error may explain this. The gene calls are TRBV6-1 and TRBJ2-5; 7 bases are a match to TRBD1. The last part of the DNA fits TRBJ2-7 better; the J call may be wrong. The germline V gene encodes CDR1 MNHNS and CDR2 SASEGT. CDR3 length: 14 amino acids. The CDR3 nucleotides are TGTGCTAGCAGGTCGACAGGGAGCCTCTACGAGCAGTACTTC. This gives the protein CASRSTGSLYEQYF.

This chain joins TRBV10-1 and TRBJ2-3; 8 nucleotides agree with TRBD1. Germline values: CDR1 WNHNN, CDR2 SYGVQD (reference sequence). V lost 5 bases, J lost 2 bases, and 3 bases stayed unmatched. CDR3 size: 14 residues. CDR3 loop: CASSPQGATDTQYF. CDR3 DNA: TGCGCCAGCAGTCCTCAGGGGGCCACAGATACGCAGTATTTT.

This chain links TRBV6-4 with TRBJ2-7; D is unresolved. The CDR3 sequence is 13 residues long. Germline CDR1 is MRHNA and CDR2 is SNTAGT. V lost 7 bases and J 1 base, leaving 11 bases between the germline ends. CDR3 region: CASIDGPSYEQYF. CDR3 in DNA: TGTGCCAGCATCGATGGGCCTTCCTACGAGCAGTACTTC.

The V and J genes are TRBV7-2 and TRBJ2-2; D not resolved. Trimming pared 5 bases from V and 7 bases from J, leaving 11 bases between. Germline-derived CDR1 and CDR2 are SGHTA and FQGNSA. This CDR3 spans 13 amino acids. The CDR3: CASSPSLGGELFF. CDR3 nucleotides: TGTGCCAGCAGCCCCAGTTTAGGCGGGGAGCTGTTTTTT.

The gene calls are TRBV11-1 and TRBJ2-6, with TRBD2 identical over 8 bases. CDR1 and CDR2 from the germline V gene are SGHAT and FQDESV (reference sequence). V gave up 6 bases and J gave up 0 bases; unmatched junction bases: 7. The CDR3 contains 17 residues. In nucleotides, the CDR3 is TGTGCCAGCAGTCGGGAGGGGCCTCTCTCTGGGGCCAACGTCCTGACTTTC. Its translation: CASSREGPLSGANVLTF.

The gene calls are TRBV4-2 and TRBJ2-3; D gene uncertain. Germline CDR1 LGHNA, CDR2 YNFKEQ. The CDR3 is 13 amino acids. V lost 1 base and J lost 8, with 10 bases in between. The CDR3 spells CASSQAMTGTQYF. CDR3 sequence (DNA): TGTGCCAGCAGCCAAGCCATGACTGGTACGCAGTATTTT.

The chain carries TRBV29-1 and TRBJ2-2; TRBD2 agrees at 7 bases. V dropped 4 bases and J dropped 3; count of bases not matched to a gene: 8. CDR3 length: 15 amino acids. CDR1 is SQVTM and CDR2 is ANQGSEA in the germline V gene. CDR3 nucleotides: TGCAGCGTTGTCACTAGCGCCCGATACACCGGGGAGCTGTTTTTT. It codes for CSVVTSARYTGELFF.

This chain connects TRBV10-1 to TRBJ2-2, with D possibly matching TRBD2 (5 bases). The CDR3 has 14 amino acids. V lost 5 bases to trimming and J lost 4 bases, with 11 bases between them. In germline, CDR1 is WNHNN, CDR2 SYGVQD (reference sequence). Here the CDR3 reads CASSPSGSTGELFF. The DNA of the CDR3 is TGCGCCAGCAGTCCCTCGGGGTCCACCGGGGAGCTGTTTTTT.

V usage is TRBV4-3 and J usage is TRBJ1-1; possible D gene TRBD1, 5 bases. The V gene's germline CDR1 is LGHNA and CDR2 YSLEER. The V end was cut by 4 bases, the J end by 2 bases, with 11 bases between. This CDR3 has 14 amino acids. The CDR3 bases are TGCGCCAGCAGCCTTGCGACAGACAACACTGAAGCTTTCTTT. Its translation: CASSLATDNTEAFF.

The chain has TRBV5-1 and TRBJ1-6; D remains ambiguous. Germline CDR1 is SGHRS and CDR2 is YFSETQ. Trimming removed 0 bases from V and 7 bases from J, with 17 bases in between. The CDR3 consists of 17 residues. In DNA form, the CDR3 reads TGCGCCAGCAGCTTGGCAGTTGGGCAAGAAATAAATTCACCCCTCCACTTT. Its translation is CASSLAVGQEINSPLHF.

The V call is TRBV10-2, the J call TRBJ1-1; D unclear. The germline V gene encodes CDR1 WSHSY and CDR2 SAAADI. The V end lost 0 bases, the J end lost 5 bases, and 7 bases lay between the germline ends. This CDR3 comprises 13 residues. CDR3 sequence (DNA): TGCGCCAGCAGTGAGTCGATAAGTACTGAAGCTTTCTTT. It translates to CASSESISTEAFF.

V is TRBV5-4 and J is TRBJ2-3; 11 positions match TRBD2. The CDR3 is made up of 16 amino acids. V was clipped by 3 bases and J by 2 bases; unmatched bases: 5. Looked up from germline, CDR1 is SGHNT and CDR2 is YYREEE (reference sequence). Written as DNA, the CDR3 is TGTGCCAGCAGCTCTGGGACTAGCGGATTCACAGATACGCAGTATTTT. This gives the protein CASSSGTSGFTDTQYF.

This clone was detected once. The chain couples TRBV6-6 to TRBJ1-3; possibly TRBD1 for D (6 bases). The CDR3 has 15 residues. CDR1 MNHNY and CDR2 SVGAGI come from the germline V gene (reference sequence). Trimming pared 0 bases from V and 1 base from J, leaving 7 bases between. The CDR3 sequence: CASSYSQGSGNTIYF. DNA of the CDR3: TGTGCCAGCAGTTACTCACAGGGATCTGGAAACACCATATATTTT.

V gene TRBV6-1 combines with J gene TRBJ2-7; a possible D gene is TRBD1 (5 bases). Looked up from germline, CDR1 is MNHNS and CDR2 is SASEGT. Trimming left V 8 bases short and J 1 base short, with 12 bases between. The CDR3 is 13 amino acids. The CDR3 nucleotides are TGTGCCAGCCCTCCGGACATGTCCTACGAGCAGTACTTC. Translation gives CASPPDMSYEQYF.

The chain links TRBV2 to TRBJ2-5; 8 bases fit TRBD2. CDR1 is SNHLY, CDR2 FYNNEI, per germline. J gave up 4 bases and V 11 bases, and 21 bases lay outside the gene matches. The CDR3 contains 17 residues. The CDR3 sequence: CAASSGPAGASRETQYF. The CDR3 DNA is TGTGCCGCCTCATCCGGGCCAGCGGGAGCATCCCGAGAGACCCAGTACTTC.

V is TRBV23-1 and J is TRBJ2-3; D perhaps matches TRBD2 (6 bases). TRBV23-1 is placed among ORFs of uncertain function. Trimming took 0 bases from V and 1 from J, leaving 14 bases between them. The CDR3 runs to 17 residues. Here the CDR3 DNA reads TGCGCCAGCAGTCAATCGGAGGGGTCCAGGGGCACAGATACGCAGTATTTT. It specifies CASSQSEGSRGTDTQYF.

This chain links TRBV25-1 with TRBJ2-2; 10 nucleotides align to TRBD2. The CDR3 consists of 17 residues. V shed 2 bases and J 2 bases; nucleotides not matched to a gene: 5. The germline gives CDR1 MGHDK, CDR2 SYGVNS. The CDR3 loop reads CASSEASGRGNTGELFF. The CDR3 DNA reads TGTGCCAGCAGTGAAGCGAGCGGGAGGGGCAACACCGGGGAGCTGTTTTTT.

The genes are TRBV4-3 and TRBJ1-2, with 12 bases aligning to TRBD1. Germline-derived CDR1 and CDR2 are LGHNA and YSLEER. The J segment lost 4 bases and the V segment lost 2 bases, leaving 2 bases of the junction unmatched. The length of the CDR3 is 15 residues. CDR3 nucleotide sequence: TGCGCCAGCAGCCAACAGGGACAGGGGGCCTATGGCTACACCTTC. Its protein product is CASSQQGQGAYGYTF.

The rearrangement links TRBV29-1 to TRBJ1-4, with D possibly TRBD1 on 6 matching bases. Germline assignment: CDR1 SQVTM and CDR2 ANQGSEA. CDR3 length equals 13 residues. Trimming left V 6 bases short and J 8 bases short, with 16 bases between. The CDR3 DNA is TGCAGCGTGGAGGACAGAACAATGGAAAAACTGTTTTTT. Protein: CSVEDRTMEKLFF.

The chain employs TRBV7-9 and TRBJ2-1; 10 bases line up with TRBD1. Germline-derived CDR1 and CDR2 are SEHNR and FQNEAQ (reference sequence). With V trimmed by 7 bases and J by 4 bases, 4 bases remained unmatched. There are 14 residues in the CDR3. Written as DNA, the CDR3 is TGTGCCAGCATGAGACAGGGGGCTTACAATGAGCAGTTCTTC. This translates into CASMRQGAYNEQFF.

By share, this clone ranks as medium-sized. The rearrangement links TRBV6-6 to TRBJ1-5, with 9 nucleotides matching TRBD1. The CDR3 is made up of 15 amino acids. CDR1 and CDR2 (germline): MNHNY, SVGAGI (reference sequence). Trimming took 6 bases from V and 6 from J; bases not matched to a gene: 9. The CDR3 loop reads CASRSPGQGIQPQHF. CDR3 sequence (DNA): TGTGCCAGCAGGTCCCCGGGACAGGGCATTCAGCCCCAGCATTTT.

The CDR3 nucleotides are TGTGCCAGCAGCGTAGACCCACGGAACACTGAAGCTTTCTTT. Translated, it gives CASSVDPRNTEAFF. This chain joins TRBV9 and TRBJ1-1; D not certain. Looked up from germline, CDR1 is SGDLS and CDR2 is YYNGEE. Trimming removed 0 bases at V and 1 base at J, with 7 bases between. The length of the CDR3 is 14 residues.

This chain joins TRBV15 and TRBJ2-6; no clear D. The V and J ends lost 5 bases and 0 bases respectively, with 11 bases between them. From germline, CDR1 is LNHNV and CDR2 YYDKDF (reference sequence). This CDR3 is 16 amino acids long. CDR3 amino acids: CATSVARLSGANVLTF. The CDR3 bases are TGTGCCACCAGCGTCGCTAGGCTCTCTGGGGCCAACGTCCTGACTTTC.

The chain recombines TRBV18 with TRBJ2-3, with TRBD2 identical over 12 bases. Germline V gives CDR1 KGHSH, CDR2 LQKENI. The trim removed 3 bases at V and 3 bases at J, leaving 7 bases unmatched. This CDR3 is built from 17 residues. As DNA, the CDR3 is TGTGCCAGCTCACCGGCTAGCGGGGGGGCCGGGACAGATACGCAGTATTTT. Translating it yields CASSPASGGAGTDTQYF.